A selection of T cell receptor beta chains follows, all from one sample in a study of radiotherapy plus CTLA-4 blockade in lung cancer. Sequencing used immunoSEQ multiplex PCR; TCRdb keeps in-frame clones, though not all of them. The repertoire has approximately 30,000 clones, approximately 77% of them found once; the top ten carry roughly 4.5%. The sequenced sample was peripheral blood, obtained from a patient treated with radiotherapy plus ipilimumab. These receptor sequences come from a human donor with non-small cell lung cancer whose response to radiotherapy plus ipilimumab could not be evaluated. Each CDR3 is given with its conserved first and last residue. Fields, in order: D gene, V gene, clone size, J gene, CDR3 protein, CDR3 DNA. D genes are given only for firm matches. Clone size, where shown, is once, few, many, or a class for clones that have expanded.

>.|TRBV21-1|.|TRBJ1-5
CASSKLGRSGNQPQHF
TGTGCCAGCAGCAAACTGGGGCGGTCGGGCAATCAGCCCCAGCATTTT
>TRBD1|TRBV9|.|TRBJ1-1
CASSVAGDRGDWTEAFF
TGTGCCAGCAGCGTAGCAGGGGACAGGGGTGATTGGACTGAAGCTTTCTTT
>.|TRBV5-6|once|TRBJ1-5
CASSLGANQPQHF
TGTGCCAGCAGCTTGGGGGCAAATCAGCCCCAGCATTTT
>TRBD2|TRBV2|few|TRBJ2-1
CASRYGTSGNNEQFF
TGTGCCAGCCGCTACGGGACTAGCGGGAACAATGAGCAGTTCTTC
>TRBD2|TRBV19|.|TRBJ2-1
CASSRRERNEQFF
TGTGCCAGTAGTAGGCGGGAGCGGAATGAGCAGTTCTTC
>TRBD1|TRBV5-6|.|TRBJ1-2
CASRRGQGGYTF
TGTGCCAGCAGACGCGGACAGGGCGGCTACACCTTC
>TRBD1|TRBV28|.|TRBJ2-7
CASGTGGVLYEQYF
TGTGCCAGTGGAACAGGGGGAGTCCTATACGAGCAGTACTTC
>TRBD2|TRBV7-9|.|TRBJ2-5
CASSVLAGGGETQYF
TGTGCCAGCAGCGTTCTAGCGGGAGGGGGGGAGACCCAGTACTTC
>.|TRBV28|.|TRBJ1-5
CASIRRSGKGSNQPQHF
TGTGCCAGCATTAGGCGGTCGGGGAAAGGGAGCAATCAGCCCCAGCATTTT
>.|TRBV6-1|.|TRBJ1-3
CASSELANSGNTIYF
TGTGCCAGCAGTGAACTAGCAAACTCTGGAAACACCATATATTTT
>.|TRBV29-1|.|TRBJ2-7
CSVAKPQAYEQYF
TGCAGCGTTGCAAAACCACAGGCCTACGAGCAGTACTTC
>.|TRBV27|.|TRBJ1-1
CASSLDLGGRNTEAFF
TGTGCCAGCAGTCTCGATCTAGGAGGTCGGAACACTGAAGCTTTCTTT
>TRBD1|TRBV18|.|TRBJ2-1
CASSPGTGSYNEQFF
TGTGCCAGCTCACCAGGGACAGGCTCCTACAATGAGCAGTTCTTC
>TRBD1|TRBV19|.|TRBJ2-3
CASNPRTGGVADTQYF
TGTGCCAGTAACCCCCGGACAGGGGGCGTCGCAGATACGCAGTATTTT
>TRBD1|TRBV6-1|.|TRBJ1-1
CASRAWDRNTEAFF
TGTGCCAGCAGGGCCTGGGACAGAAACACTGAAGCTTTCTTT
>TRBD1|TRBV27|.|TRBJ2-2
CASSNRGTGELFF
TGTGCCAGCAGTAACAGGGGCACCGGGGAGCTGTTTTTT
>TRBD2|TRBV2|.|TRBJ2-1
CASRLAGGSYNEQFF
TGTGCCAGCAGATTAGCGGGAGGTTCCTACAATGAGCAGTTCTTC
>TRBD1|TRBV11-1|.|TRBJ2-7
CASSSRTGRHEQYF
TGTGCCAGCAGCTCACGGACAGGCCGCCACGAGCAGTACTTC
>TRBD2|TRBV5-4|.|TRBJ2-5
CASSFAGGPRETQYF
TGTGCCAGCAGCTTCGCGGGAGGGCCTCGGGAGACCCAGTACTTC
>.|TRBV27|.|TRBJ1-1
CASSYGQLQRTEAFF
TGTGCCAGCAGTTACGGACAGCTGCAAAGAACTGAAGCTTTCTTT
>.|TRBV9|.|TRBJ2-7
CASSVDRSYEQYF
TGTGCCAGCAGCGTAGACAGGTCCTACGAGCAGTACTTC
>TRBD1|TRBV27|medium-sized|TRBJ1-2
CASRKGQGVYGYTF
TGTGCCAGCAGAAAGGGACAGGGCGTCTATGGCTACACCTTC